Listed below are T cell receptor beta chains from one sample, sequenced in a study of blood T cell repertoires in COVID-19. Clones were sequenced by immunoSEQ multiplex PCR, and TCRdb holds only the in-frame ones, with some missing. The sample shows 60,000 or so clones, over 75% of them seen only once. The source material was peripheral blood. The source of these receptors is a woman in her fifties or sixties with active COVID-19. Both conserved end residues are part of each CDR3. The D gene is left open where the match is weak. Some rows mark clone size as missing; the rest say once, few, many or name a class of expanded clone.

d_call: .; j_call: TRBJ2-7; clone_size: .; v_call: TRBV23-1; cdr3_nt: TGCGCCAGCAGGGACAGCGCCGAGCAGTACTTC; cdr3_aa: CASRDSAEQYF
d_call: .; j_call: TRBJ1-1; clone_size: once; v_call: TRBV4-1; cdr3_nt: TGCGCCAGCAGCCAAGATCTGAGTATTCGAGAAGCTTTCTTT; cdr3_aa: CASSQDLSIREAFF
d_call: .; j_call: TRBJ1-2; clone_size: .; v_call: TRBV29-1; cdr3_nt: TGCAGCTCGGCTTGGGGTTCAGGGGGCTACACCTTC; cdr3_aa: CSSAWGSGGYTF
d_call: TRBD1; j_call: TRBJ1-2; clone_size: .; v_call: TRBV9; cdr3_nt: TGTGCCAGCAGTGTTTATGGGACAGGCGGTAACTATGGCTACACCTTC; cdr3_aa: CASSVYGTGGNYGYTF
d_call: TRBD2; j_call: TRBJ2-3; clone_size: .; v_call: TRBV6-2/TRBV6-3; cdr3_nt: TGTGCCAGCAGTTACTCGATTGGGCTAGCGGGGGCGTATTTT; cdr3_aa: CASSYSIGLAGAYF
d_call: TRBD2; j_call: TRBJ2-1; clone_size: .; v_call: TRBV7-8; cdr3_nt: TGTGCCAGCAGCTTATCTCGCCTAGCGGGGGTCAATGAGCAGTTCTTC; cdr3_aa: CASSLSRLAGVNEQFF
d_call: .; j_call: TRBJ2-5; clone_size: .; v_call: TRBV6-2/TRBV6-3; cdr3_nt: TGTGCCAGCAGCAGGGGCCTCCAAGAGACCCAGTACTTC; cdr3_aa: CASSRGLQETQYF
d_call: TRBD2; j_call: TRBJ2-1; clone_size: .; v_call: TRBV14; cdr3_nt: TGTGCCAGCAGCCTGCACGGGGGGGTCTATGAGCAGTTCTTC; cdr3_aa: CASSLHGGVYEQFF
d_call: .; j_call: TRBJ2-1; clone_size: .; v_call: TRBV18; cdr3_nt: TGTGCCAGCTCACCACCGGGAGTAAATGAGCAGTTCTTC; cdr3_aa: CASSPPGVNEQFF
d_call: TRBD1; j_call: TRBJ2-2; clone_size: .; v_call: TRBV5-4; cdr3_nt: TGTGCCAGCAGCCCCTTCCTTGGACAGGGGGACACCGGGGAGCTGTTTTTT; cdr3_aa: CASSPFLGQGDTGELFF
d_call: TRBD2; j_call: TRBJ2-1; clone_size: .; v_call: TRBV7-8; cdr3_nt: TGTGCCAGCAGCTTAGGTGAGGTGCGGGGGTATGAGCAGTTCTTC; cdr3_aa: CASSLGEVRGYEQFF
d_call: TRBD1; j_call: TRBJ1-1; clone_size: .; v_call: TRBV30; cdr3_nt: TGTGCCTGGAGGACAGGGGTTAACACTGAAGCTTTCTTT; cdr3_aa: CAWRTGVNTEAFF
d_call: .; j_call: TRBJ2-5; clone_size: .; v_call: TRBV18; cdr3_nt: TGTGCCAGCTCACCCCTAACTAGGACGGGAGAGACCCAGTACTTC; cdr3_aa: CASSPLTRTGETQYF
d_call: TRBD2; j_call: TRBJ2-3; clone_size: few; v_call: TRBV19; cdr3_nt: TGTGCCAGTAGTACCTCGGGACTAGCGGGGGAATTGGGCCCAGATACGCAGTATTTT; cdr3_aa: CASSTSGLAGELGPDTQYF
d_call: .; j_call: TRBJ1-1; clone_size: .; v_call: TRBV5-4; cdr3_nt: TGTGCCAGCAGCGAGCAGGGGCGGAGCACTGAAGCTTTCTTT; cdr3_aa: CASSEQGRSTEAFF
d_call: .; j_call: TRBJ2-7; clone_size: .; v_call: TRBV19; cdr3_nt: TGTGCCAGTAGTAGACTTGGACAGACGAGCTCCTACGAGCAGTACTTC; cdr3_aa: CASSRLGQTSSYEQYF
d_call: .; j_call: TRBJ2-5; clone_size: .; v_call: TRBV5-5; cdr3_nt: TGTGCCAGCAGCTTGGAAGGCAGGGGAGAGACCCAGTACTTC; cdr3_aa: CASSLEGRGETQYF
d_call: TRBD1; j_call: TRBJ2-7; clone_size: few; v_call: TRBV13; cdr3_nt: TGTGCCAGCAGCCCCGGGTTGGACAGGGGGGTCGAGCAGTACTTC; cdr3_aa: CASSPGLDRGVEQYF
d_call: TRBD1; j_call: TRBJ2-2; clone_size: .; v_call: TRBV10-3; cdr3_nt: TGTGCCTCCTCCGGGACAGGGGGTTCCGGGGAGCTGTTTTTT; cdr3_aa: CASSGTGGSGELFF
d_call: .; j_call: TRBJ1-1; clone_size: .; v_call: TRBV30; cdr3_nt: TGTGCCTGGAGTCCCCATCCGCTACTCGGAGGCAACACTGAAGCTTTCTTT; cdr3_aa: CAWSPHPLLGGNTEAFF
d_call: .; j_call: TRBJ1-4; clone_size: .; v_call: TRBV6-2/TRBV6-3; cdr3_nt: TGTGCCAGCAGCCTTCCGCGCCCAGGTCGAAATGAAAAACTGTTTTTT; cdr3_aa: CASSLPRPGRNEKLFF
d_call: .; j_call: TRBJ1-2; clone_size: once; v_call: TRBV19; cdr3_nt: TGTGCCAGTAGTGCCCCGGGGGGCAGTTTATTATATGGCTACACCTTC; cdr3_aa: CASSAPGGSLLYGYTF
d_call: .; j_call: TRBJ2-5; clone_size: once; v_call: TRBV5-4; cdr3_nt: TGTGCCAGCAGCCCACCGGACTATTCGGAAGAGACCCAGTACTTC; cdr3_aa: CASSPPDYSEETQYF
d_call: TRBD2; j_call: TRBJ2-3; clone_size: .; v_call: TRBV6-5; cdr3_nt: TGTGCCAGCAGTCTCGGACTAGTTACAGATACGCAGTATTTT; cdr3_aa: CASSLGLVTDTQYF
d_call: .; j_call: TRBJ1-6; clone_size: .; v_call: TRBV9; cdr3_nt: TGTGCCAGCAGCGCCTCCGCGACAGGAACGAATTCACCCCTCCACTTT; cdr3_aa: CASSASATGTNSPLHF
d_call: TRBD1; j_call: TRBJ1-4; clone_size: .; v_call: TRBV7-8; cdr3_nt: TGTGCCAGCAGCAAACAAATCCGGACAGGGGGCGCGCGGTTATCTGAAAAACTGTTTTTT; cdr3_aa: CASSKQIRTGGARLSEKLFF
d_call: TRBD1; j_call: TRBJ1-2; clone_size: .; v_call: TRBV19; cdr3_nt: TGTGCCAGTACTAGGACAGGGGCCCTTTATGGCTACACCTTC; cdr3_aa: CASTRTGALYGYTF
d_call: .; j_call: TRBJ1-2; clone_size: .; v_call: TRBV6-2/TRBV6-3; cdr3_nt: TGTGCCAGCAGTGTCCAGGGGTACTATGGCTACACCTTC; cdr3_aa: CASSVQGYYGYTF
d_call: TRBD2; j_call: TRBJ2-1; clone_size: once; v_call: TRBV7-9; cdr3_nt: TGTGCCAGCGCGTCGGGGGGGCCATCCGAGCAGTTCTTC; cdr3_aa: CASASGGPSEQFF
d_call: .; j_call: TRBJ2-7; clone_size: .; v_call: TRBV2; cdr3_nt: TGTGCCAGCGGTAGACAGGCGGCCTACGAGCAGTACTTC; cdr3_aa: CASGRQAAYEQYF
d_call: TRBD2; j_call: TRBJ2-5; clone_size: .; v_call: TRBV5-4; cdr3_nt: TGTGCCAGCAGCCCCGAGCGGGGTGCGGGCCAAGAGACCCAGTACTTC; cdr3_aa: CASSPERGAGQETQYF
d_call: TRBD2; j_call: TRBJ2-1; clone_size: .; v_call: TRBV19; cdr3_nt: TGTGCCAGTAGTATCCGGGGGGGGGCCGTAGGTGAGCAGTTCTTC; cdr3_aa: CASSIRGGAVGEQFF
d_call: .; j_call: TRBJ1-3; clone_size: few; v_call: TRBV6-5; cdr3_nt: TGTGCCAGCCTCCTAGGAAACACCATATATTTT; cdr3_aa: CASLLGNTIYF
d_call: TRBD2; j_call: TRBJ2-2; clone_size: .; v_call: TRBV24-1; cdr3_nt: TGTGCCACCAGTGATTTGACAGCGGGGGTTAAAACCGGGGAGCTGTTTTTT; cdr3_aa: CATSDLTAGVKTGELFF
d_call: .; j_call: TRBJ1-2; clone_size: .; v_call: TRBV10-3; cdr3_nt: TGTGCCATCAGTGCTTGGGACACCAACTATGGCTACACCTTC; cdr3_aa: CAISAWDTNYGYTF
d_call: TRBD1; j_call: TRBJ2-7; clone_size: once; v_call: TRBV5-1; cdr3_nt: TGCGCCAGCAGCTGGGACAGGGGGTTCGAGCAGTACTTC; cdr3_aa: CASSWDRGFEQYF
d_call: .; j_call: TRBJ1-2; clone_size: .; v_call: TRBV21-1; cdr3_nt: TGTGCCAGCAGCCCATTAAGAGGCGGCAGAGCAGGGTATGGCTACACCTTC; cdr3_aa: CASSPLRGGRAGYGYTF
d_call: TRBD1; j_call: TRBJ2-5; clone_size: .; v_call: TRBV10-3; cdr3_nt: TGTGCCATCAGTGAGCCTCAGGGGGATACGGAGACCCAGTACTTC; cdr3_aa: CAISEPQGDTETQYF
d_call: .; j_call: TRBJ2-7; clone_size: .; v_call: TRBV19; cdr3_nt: TGTGCCAGTAGAGATAGCGGTTTCTCCTACGAGCAGTACTTC; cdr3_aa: CASRDSGFSYEQYF
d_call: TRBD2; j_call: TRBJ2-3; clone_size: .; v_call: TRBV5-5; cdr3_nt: TGTGCCAGCAGCTTGTCTCTAGCGGTCACAGATACGCAGTATTTT; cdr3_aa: CASSLSLAVTDTQYF
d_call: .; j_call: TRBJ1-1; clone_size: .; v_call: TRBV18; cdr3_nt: TGTGCCAGCTCACCAGAGGTTCTGGGGGCAAACACTGAAGCTTTCTTT; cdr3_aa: CASSPEVLGANTEAFF
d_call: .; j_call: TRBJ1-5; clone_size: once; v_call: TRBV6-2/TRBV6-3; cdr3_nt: TGTGCCAGCAGCCTGGGGGGGGGCCCGGGCAATCAGCCCCAGCATTTT; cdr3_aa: CASSLGGGPGNQPQHF
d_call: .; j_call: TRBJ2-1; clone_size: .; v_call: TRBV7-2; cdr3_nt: TGTGCCAGCAGCTTAAGGGGGGGCACGGGCGAAACGTTCTTC; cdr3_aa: CASSLRGGTGETFF